These T cell receptor beta chains were read from a single sample in a study of blood T cell repertoires in COVID-19. Here immunoSEQ multiplex PCR was the method, and the copy in TCRdb shows in-frame clones only, minus some. The data show some 68,000 clones, 70% to 85% seen once. The sample taken for sequencing was peripheral blood. The receptors come from a man between 65 and 85 years old with acute or convalescent COVID-19. CDR3s include the opening cysteine and the closing phenylalanine or tryptophan. Fields, in order: J gene, clone size, D gene, V gene, CDR3 DNA, CDR3 protein. The D gene is left open where the match is weak. Some rows have no size entry. The others give once, few or many, or a class for an expanded clone.

TRBJ2-5 - TRBD2 TRBV5-4 TGTGCCAGCAGCTGGGGACTAGCTAACCAAGAGACCCAGTACTTC CASSWGLANQETQYF
TRBJ2-1 - - TRBV7-3 TGTGCCAGCAGCTTGGTAGCGGATGAGCAGTTCTTC CASSLVADEQFF
TRBJ2-2 - TRBD2 TRBV7-8 TGTGCCAGCAGCCCCACTAGCGGATACACCGGGGAGCTGTTTTTT CASSPTSGYTGELFF
TRBJ2-1 - TRBD1 TRBV30 TGTGCCTGGAGTGGGGACAGCGAGCAGTTCTTC CAWSGDSEQFF
TRBJ1-5 few - TRBV29-1 TGCAGCGTTATACAGGGAGTCAATCAGCCCCAGCATTTT CSVIQGVNQPQHF
TRBJ2-5 - - TRBV28 TGTGCCAGCACGGGAATAAGATTCGGAGAGACCCAGTACTTC CASTGIRFGETQYF
TRBJ2-3 few - TRBV6-6 TGTGCCAGCAGTTACCCCTCCGGGAGCACAGATACGCAGTATTTT CASSYPSGSTDTQYF
TRBJ2-1 - - TRBV7-7 TGTGCCAGCAGCTTAGCGCTGGGAGGTTGGAATGAGCAGTTCTTC CASSLALGGWNEQFF
TRBJ1-5 few - TRBV19 TGTGCCAGTAGGGAAGACAGGTCTAGCAATCAGCCCCAGCATTTT CASREDRSSNQPQHF
TRBJ2-1 - TRBD2 TRBV7-9 TGTGCCAGCAGCGAAGGGTCGGCGGGAGGACCTACTCGTGAGCAGTTCTTC CASSEGSAGGPTREQFF
TRBJ2-7 - - TRBV5-1 TGCGCCAGCAGCTTGGCCTACGGGGATTACGAGCAGTACTTC CASSLAYGDYEQYF
TRBJ2-6 - - TRBV14 TGTGCCAGCAGGGGGAGAGGGACAGGGGCCAACGTCCTGACTTTC CASRGRGTGANVLTF
TRBJ2-1 - - TRBV30 TGTGCCTGGAGTGTACGGCTAGCGTTCCGCTCCTACAATGAGCAGTTCTTC CAWSVRLAFRSYNEQFF
TRBJ1-1 - TRBD1 TRBV5-4 TGTGCCAGCAGCTTGGAGGGGGCCGTGAACACTGAAGCTTTCTTT CASSLEGAVNTEAFF
TRBJ2-7 - TRBD1 TRBV7-2 TGTGCCAGCAGCTCAGTGGGACAGGGGGTCTACGAGCAGTACTTC CASSSVGQGVYEQYF
TRBJ1-1 - - TRBV27 TGTGCCAGCAGTTTATTTCAGGGAGGGGACACTGAAGCTTTCTTT CASSLFQGGDTEAFF
TRBJ2-1 once - TRBV5-1 TGCGCCAGCAGCTCGCGACCACAGGGTTCCGGCTACAATGAGCAGTTCTTC CASSSRPQGSGYNEQFF
TRBJ2-7 - TRBD2 TRBV29-1 TGCAGCGTCCTGACTAGCGGGTACTCCTACGAGCAGTACTTC CSVLTSGYSYEQYF
TRBJ1-2 - TRBD1 TRBV7-2 TGTGCCAGCAGCGCAGGGGGTTACGGAAACTATGGCTACACCTTC CASSAGGYGNYGYTF
TRBJ1-2 - - TRBV24-1 TGTGCCACCAGTGATGGGCCGGCAGAAATATATGGCTACACCTTC CATSDGPAEIYGYTF
TRBJ2-7 - TRBD1 TRBV5-5 TGTGCCAGCAGCTTGGGAGGGGGCACCTCCTACGAGCAGTACTTC CASSLGGGTSYEQYF
TRBJ2-1 - TRBD2 TRBV6-4 TGTGCCAGCAGTGAGACTAGCGGCACTGAGCAGTTCTTC CASSETSGTEQFF
TRBJ2-7 - TRBD2 TRBV11-3 TGTGCCAGCAGCTTAGATGGGACTAGCGGGGCCACCTACGAGCAGTACTTC CASSLDGTSGATYEQYF
TRBJ2-7 - - TRBV7-2 TGTGCCAGCAGCTCTAACTACGAGCAGTACTTC CASSSNYEQYF
TRBJ2-2 - TRBD2 TRBV4-2 TGTGCCAGCAGCCAAGATACAGCGGGAGTAGCCGGGGAGCTGTTTTTT CASSQDTAGVAGELFF
TRBJ2-1 - TRBD2 TRBV4-3 TGCGCCAGCAGCCTAAGAGGGGCGGGAGGAGGGGAGCAGTTCTTC CASSLRGAGGGEQFF
TRBJ2-3 few - TRBV18 TGTGCCAGCTCCTTGACTGGAGAGACAGATACGCAGTATTTT CASSLTGETDTQYF
TRBJ1-1 - TRBD1 TRBV7-9 TGTGCCAGCAGCTTAGTGGACAGGGAAGCTTTCTTT CASSLVDREAFF
TRBJ2-3 - TRBD1 TRBV11-2 TGTGCCAGCAGCCAAGGGGGCTATTACACAGATACGCAGTATTTT CASSQGGYYTDTQYF
TRBJ2-7 once TRBD2 TRBV27 TGTGCCAGCAGAACTCTAGCGGAGAACTCCTACGAGCAGTACTTC CASRTLAENSYEQYF
TRBJ2-7 few - TRBV10-3 TGTGCCATCGGTGGGCAGGGAAACTCCTACGAGCAGTACTTC CAIGGQGNSYEQYF
TRBJ1-1 - TRBD1 TRBV10-3 TGTGCCATCAGGGGACAGGGAGAAACTGAAGCTTTCTTT CAIRGQGETEAFF
TRBJ1-1 - TRBD1 TRBV19 TGTGCCAGTAGTAGACGTTTGACAGGGGGGGACACTGAAGCTTTCTTT CASSRRLTGGDTEAFF
TRBJ2-3 - TRBD2 TRBV19 TGTGCCAGTAGTTCAGGGACTAGCGGGAGGGCAGATACGCAGTATTTT CASSSGTSGRADTQYF
TRBJ2-7 - TRBD1 TRBV28 TGTGCCAGCACTAAAGGGGGCGGAACTCTCTACGAGCAGTACTTC CASTKGGGTLYEQYF
TRBJ2-7 - - TRBV12-3/TRBV12-4 TGTGCCAGCAGACAGGCCTCCTACGAGCAGTACTTC CASRQASYEQYF
TRBJ2-5 - TRBD1 TRBV29-1 TGCAGCGTTTCCGGGACAGGGGGCTTGGAGACCCAGTACTTC CSVSGTGGLETQYF
TRBJ1-1 - TRBD1 TRBV29-1 TGCAGCGTTTCACAAGGGGGCTCTCCCACTGAAGCTTTCTTT CSVSQGGSPTEAFF
TRBJ1-5 - TRBD1 TRBV5-1 TGCGCCAGCAGCCCACAGGGGCAGAATCAGCCCCAGCATTTT CASSPQGQNQPQHF
TRBJ2-7 - - TRBV5-1 TGCGCCAGCAGCACTTCCGGGACTCTGAGCTCCTACGAGCAGTACTTC CASSTSGTLSSYEQYF
TRBJ1-3 few - TRBV25-1 TGTGCCAGCAGTGTGCCTGGGGCGCGAGGAAACACCATATATTTT CASSVPGARGNTIYF